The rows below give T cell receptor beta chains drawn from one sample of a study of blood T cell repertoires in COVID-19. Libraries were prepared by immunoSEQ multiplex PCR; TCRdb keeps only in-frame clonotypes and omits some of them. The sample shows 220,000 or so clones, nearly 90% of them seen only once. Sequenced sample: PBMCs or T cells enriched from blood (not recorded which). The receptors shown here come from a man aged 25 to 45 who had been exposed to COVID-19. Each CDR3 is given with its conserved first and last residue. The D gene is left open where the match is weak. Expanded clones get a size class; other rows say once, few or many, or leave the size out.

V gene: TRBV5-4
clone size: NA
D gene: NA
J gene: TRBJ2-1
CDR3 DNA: TGTGCCAGCAGCCCGGGGAGTGGAGTCGGGAACAATGAGCAGTTCTTC
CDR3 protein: CASSPGSGVGNNEQFF

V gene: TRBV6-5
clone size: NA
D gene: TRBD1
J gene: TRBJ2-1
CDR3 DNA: TGTGCCACTGGGCGGGACAGGGTTTACAATGAGCAGTTCTTC
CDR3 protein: CATGRDRVYNEQFF

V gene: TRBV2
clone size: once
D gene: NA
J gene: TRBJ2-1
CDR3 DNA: TGTGCCAGCAGGGAGGAGGGGGCCTCCTACAATGAGCAGTTCTTC
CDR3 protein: CASREEGASYNEQFF

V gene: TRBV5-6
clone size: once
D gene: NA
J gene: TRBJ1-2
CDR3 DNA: TGTGCCAGCAGCTCCGTCTATGGCTACACCTTC
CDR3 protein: CASSSVYGYTF

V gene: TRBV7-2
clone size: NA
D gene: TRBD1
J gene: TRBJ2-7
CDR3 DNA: TGTGCCAGCAGCATCTTCCCGGGACAGCTCACCTACGAGCAGTACTTC
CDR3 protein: CASSIFPGQLTYEQYF

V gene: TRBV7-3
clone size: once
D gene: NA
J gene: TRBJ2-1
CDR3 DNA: TGTGCCAGCAGCTTAGTTTCGAGGGCAGGCCACAATGAGCAGTTCTTC
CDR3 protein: CASSLVSRAGHNEQFF

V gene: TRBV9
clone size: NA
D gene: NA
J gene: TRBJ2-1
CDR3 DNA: TGTGCCGGCTCTCCTCTGGCCGGGGGATCGTACAATGAGCAGTTCTTC
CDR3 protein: CAGSPLAGGSYNEQFF

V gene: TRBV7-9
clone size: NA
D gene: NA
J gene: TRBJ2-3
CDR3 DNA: TGTGCCAGCAGTTCTCCGGGACTCATCACAGATACGCAGTATTTT
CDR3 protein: CASSSPGLITDTQYF

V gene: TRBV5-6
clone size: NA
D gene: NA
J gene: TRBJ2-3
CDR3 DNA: TGTGCCAGCAGCTTGGTGGCAGGCAGGAGCACAGATACGCAGTATTTT
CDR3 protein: CASSLVAGRSTDTQYF

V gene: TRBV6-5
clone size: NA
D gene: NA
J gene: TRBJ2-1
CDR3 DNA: TGTGCCACCAACCGCTTGAGAGGGCAGTACAATGAGCAGTTCTTC
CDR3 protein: CATNRLRGQYNEQFF

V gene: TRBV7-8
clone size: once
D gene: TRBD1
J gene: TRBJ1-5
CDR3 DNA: TGTGCCAGCAGCTCATCACAGGGGATCGGCAATCAGCCCCAGCATTTT
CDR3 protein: CASSSSQGIGNQPQHF

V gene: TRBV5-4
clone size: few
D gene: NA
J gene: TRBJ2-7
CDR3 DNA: TGTGCCAGCAGCTTAGGAGGAGATATCTACGAGCAGTACTTC
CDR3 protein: CASSLGGDIYEQYF

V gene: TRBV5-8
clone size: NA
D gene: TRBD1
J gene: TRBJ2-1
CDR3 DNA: TGTGCCAGCAGCGTTAACAGGGGCTCCTACAATGAGCAGTTCTTC
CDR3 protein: CASSVNRGSYNEQFF

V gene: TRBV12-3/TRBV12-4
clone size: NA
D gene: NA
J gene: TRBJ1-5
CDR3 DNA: TGTGCCAGCAGCCTAGGGGAACAGCCCCAGCATTTT
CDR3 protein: CASSLGEQPQHF

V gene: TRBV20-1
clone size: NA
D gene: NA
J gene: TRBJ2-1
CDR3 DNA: TGCAGTGGGAGGCAGTACAATGAGCAGTTCTTC
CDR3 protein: CSGRQYNEQFF

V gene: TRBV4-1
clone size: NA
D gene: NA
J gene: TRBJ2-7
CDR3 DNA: TGCGCCAGCAGGCCCATGCCTTCCGGGTACGAGCAGTACTTC
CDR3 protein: CASRPMPSGYEQYF

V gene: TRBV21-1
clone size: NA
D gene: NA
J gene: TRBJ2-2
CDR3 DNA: TGTGCCAGCAGCAAGCCCGCGCTGATTCAGGGGAGCGGGGAGCTGTTTTTT
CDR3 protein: CASSKPALIQGSGELFF

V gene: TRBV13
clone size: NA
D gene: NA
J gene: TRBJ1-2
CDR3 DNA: TGTGCCAGCAGCCCCACGGGGGAGGCTCGAGGTGGCTACACCTTC
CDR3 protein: CASSPTGEARGGYTF

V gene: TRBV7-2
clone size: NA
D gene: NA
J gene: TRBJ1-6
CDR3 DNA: TGTGCCAGCAGCTTAGAAGGGGGAAGGAACTCACCCCTCCACTTT
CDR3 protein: CASSLEGGRNSPLHF

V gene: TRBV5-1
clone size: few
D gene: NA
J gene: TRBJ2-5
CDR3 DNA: TGCGCCAGCAGAGGGGCAGAGACCCAGTACTTC
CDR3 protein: CASRGAETQYF

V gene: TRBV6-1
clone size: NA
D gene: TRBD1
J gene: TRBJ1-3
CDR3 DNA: TGTGCCAGCAGCGAAGCCGGGGGACAGGCCGTATCTGGAAACACCATATATTTT
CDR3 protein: CASSEAGGQAVSGNTIYF

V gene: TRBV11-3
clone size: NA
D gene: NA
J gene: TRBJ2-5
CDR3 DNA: TGTGCCAGCAGCTTGAGTCCGCAAGAGACCCAGTACTTC
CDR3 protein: CASSLSPQETQYF

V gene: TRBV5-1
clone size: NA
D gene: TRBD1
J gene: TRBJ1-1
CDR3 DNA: TGCGCCAGCAGCTTGACAGGGGGGCCTGAAGCTTTCTTT
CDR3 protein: CASSLTGGPEAFF

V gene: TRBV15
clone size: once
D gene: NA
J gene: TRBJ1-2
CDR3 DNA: TGTGCCACCAATTCTCGAAGAGCCGCGACAGAAGTTTATGGCTACACCTTC
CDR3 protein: CATNSRRAATEVYGYTF

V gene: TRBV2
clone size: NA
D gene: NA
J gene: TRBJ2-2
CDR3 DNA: TGTGCCAGCAGACGCACAGGGTCCGGGGAGCTGTTTTTT
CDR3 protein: CASRRTGSGELFF

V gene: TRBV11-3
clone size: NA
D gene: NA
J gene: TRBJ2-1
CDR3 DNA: TGTGCCAGCAGCCCCGGAGGTCGCTCCTACAATGAGCAGTTCTTC
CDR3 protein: CASSPGGRSYNEQFF

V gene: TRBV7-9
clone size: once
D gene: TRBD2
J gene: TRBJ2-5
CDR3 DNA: TGTGCCAGCAGCTTAGTGGCGGGGGGAGAGACCCAGTACTTC
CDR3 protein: CASSLVAGGETQYF

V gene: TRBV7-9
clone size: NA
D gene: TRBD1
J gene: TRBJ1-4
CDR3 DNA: TGTGCCAGCAGCTTAAGGGGACAGGGTAGGGAAAAACTGTTTTTT
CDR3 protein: CASSLRGQGREKLFF

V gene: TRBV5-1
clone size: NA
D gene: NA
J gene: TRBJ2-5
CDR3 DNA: TGCGCCAGCAGCTTGGGGGCCTCGGCAGAGACCCAGTACTTC
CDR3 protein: CASSLGASAETQYF

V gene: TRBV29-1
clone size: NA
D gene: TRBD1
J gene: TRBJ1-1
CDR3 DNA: TGCAGCGTTCTCGTTGAGACAGGGCTTGTTGGGGCTTTCTTT
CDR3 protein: CSVLVETGLVGAFF

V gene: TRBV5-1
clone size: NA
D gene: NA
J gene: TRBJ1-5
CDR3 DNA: TGCGCCAGCAGCTTGACTACAGGCAGTGGGCAGCCCCAGCATTTT
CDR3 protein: CASSLTTGSGQPQHF

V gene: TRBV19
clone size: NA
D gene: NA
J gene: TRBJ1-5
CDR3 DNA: TGTGCCAGTAGTGGGTCTCAGGGTCGTGGGTACAATCAGCCCCAGCATTTT
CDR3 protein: CASSGSQGRGYNQPQHF

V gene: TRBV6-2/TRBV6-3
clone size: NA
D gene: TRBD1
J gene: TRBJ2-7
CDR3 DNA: TGTGCCAGCAGTTCACAGGGGGCCCACTACGAGCAGTACTTC
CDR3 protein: CASSSQGAHYEQYF

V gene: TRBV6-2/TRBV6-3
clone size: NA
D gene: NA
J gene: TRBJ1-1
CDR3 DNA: TGTGCCAGCAGTGACAGGAGACCCCCATATGAAGCTTTCTTT
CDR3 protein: CASSDRRPPYEAFF

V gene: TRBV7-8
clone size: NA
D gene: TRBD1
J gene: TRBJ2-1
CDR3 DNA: TGTGCCAGCAGCCTTAATCCGTACAGGGGTCTAAGTTACAATGAGCAGTTCTTC
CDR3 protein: CASSLNPYRGLSYNEQFF

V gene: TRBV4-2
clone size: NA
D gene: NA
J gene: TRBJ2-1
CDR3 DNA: TGTGCCAGCAGCCAAGGAGGACTCGCAGGCGATGAGCAGTTCTTC
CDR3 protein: CASSQGGLAGDEQFF

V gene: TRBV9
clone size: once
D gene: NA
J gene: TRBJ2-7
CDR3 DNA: TGTGCCAGCAGCGTAGAGGACAGCACTTACGAGCAGTACTTC
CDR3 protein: CASSVEDSTYEQYF

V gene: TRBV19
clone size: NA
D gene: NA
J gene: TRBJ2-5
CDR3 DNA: TGTGCCAGTAGTAGGGCAGTTCAAGAGACCCAGTACTTC
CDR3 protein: CASSRAVQETQYF

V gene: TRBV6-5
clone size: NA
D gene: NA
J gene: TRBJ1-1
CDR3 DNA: TGTGCCAGCAGTTTCGACAGAGTGAACACTGAAGCTTTCTTT
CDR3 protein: CASSFDRVNTEAFF

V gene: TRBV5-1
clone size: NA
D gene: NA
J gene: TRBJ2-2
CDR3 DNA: TGCGCCAGCAGTTCGACCGGGACACCTCTTAACACCGGGGAGCTGTTTTTT
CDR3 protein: CASSSTGTPLNTGELFF

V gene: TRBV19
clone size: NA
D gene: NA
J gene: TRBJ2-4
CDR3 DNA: TGTGCCAGTACACTAGGTAACATTCAGTACTTC
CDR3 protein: CASTLGNIQYF

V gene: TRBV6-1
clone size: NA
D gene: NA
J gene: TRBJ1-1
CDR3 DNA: TGTGCCAGCCAGTGGAACACTGAAGCTTTCTTT
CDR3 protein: CASQWNTEAFF

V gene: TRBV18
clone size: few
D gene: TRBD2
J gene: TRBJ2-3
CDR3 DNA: TGTGCCAGCTCGGGGACTAGCAATTCAGATACGCAGTATTTT
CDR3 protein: CASSGTSNSDTQYF

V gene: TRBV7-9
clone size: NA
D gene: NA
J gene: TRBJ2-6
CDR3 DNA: TGTGCCAGCAGCTTACGAGGGTTCGGGGCCAACGTCCTGACTTTC
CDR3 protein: CASSLRGFGANVLTF

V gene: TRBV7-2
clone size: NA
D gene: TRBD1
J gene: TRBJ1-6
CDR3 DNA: TGTGCCAGCAGCTCAGCCGGGACAGGGATTTCACCCCTCCACTTT
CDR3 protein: CASSSAGTGISPLHF

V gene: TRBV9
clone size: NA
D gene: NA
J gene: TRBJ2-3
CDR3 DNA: TGTGCCAGCAGCCCCCGGGACTTCCCTAGCACAGATACGCAGTATTTT
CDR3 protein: CASSPRDFPSTDTQYF

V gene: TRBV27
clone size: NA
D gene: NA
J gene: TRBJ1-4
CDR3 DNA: TGTGCCAGCAGTTTGAGGGCTAATGAAAAACTGTTTTTT
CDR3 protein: CASSLRANEKLFF

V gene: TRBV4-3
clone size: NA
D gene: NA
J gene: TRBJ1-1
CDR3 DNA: TGCGCCAGCAGCCAAGAACGGCGGACTGAAGCTTTCTTT
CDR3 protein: CASSQERRTEAFF

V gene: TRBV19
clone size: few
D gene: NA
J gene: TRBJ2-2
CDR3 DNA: TGTGCCAGTAGTCCCAGCACCGGGGAGCTGTTTTTT
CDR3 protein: CASSPSTGELFF

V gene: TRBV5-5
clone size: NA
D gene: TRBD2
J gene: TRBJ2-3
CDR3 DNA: TGTGCCAGCAGCTCCGGCGGTGCGGGGGGATATCACCAGCGTACGCAGTATTTT
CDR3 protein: CASSSGGAGGYHQRTQYF

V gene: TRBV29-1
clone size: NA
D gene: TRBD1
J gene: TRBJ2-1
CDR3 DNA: TGCAGCGTAGGACAGGGGGTAGGTAATGAGCAGTTCTTC
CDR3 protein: CSVGQGVGNEQFF

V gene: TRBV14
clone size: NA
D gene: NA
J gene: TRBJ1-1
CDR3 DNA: TGTGCCAGCAGCCTAACTACAGGGTCTGAAGCTTTCTTT
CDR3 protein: CASSLTTGSEAFF

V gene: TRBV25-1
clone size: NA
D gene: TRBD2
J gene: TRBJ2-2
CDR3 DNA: TGTGCCAGCAGTGACCGCGGGCGGGGGGATAGCGGGGAGCTGTTTTTT
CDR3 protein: CASSDRGRGDSGELFF

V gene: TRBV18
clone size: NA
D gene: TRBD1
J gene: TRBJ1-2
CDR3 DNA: TGTGCCAGCTCACCATTGACAGGGGAGGGAGGCTACACCTTC
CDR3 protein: CASSPLTGEGGYTF

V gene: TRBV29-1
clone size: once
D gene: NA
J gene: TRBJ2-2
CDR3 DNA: TGCAGCGTTGGACAGAACACCGGGGAGCTGTTTTTT
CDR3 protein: CSVGQNTGELFF

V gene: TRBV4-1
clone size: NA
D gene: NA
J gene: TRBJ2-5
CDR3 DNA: TGCGCCAGCAGCCCTGGAAGGGCCCTCCGGGAGGAGACCCAGTACTTC
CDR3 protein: CASSPGRALREETQYF

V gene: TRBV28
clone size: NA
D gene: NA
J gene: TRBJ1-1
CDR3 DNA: TGTGCCAGCAGTTTAGAGTTCTCTGAAGCTTTCTTT
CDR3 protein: CASSLEFSEAFF